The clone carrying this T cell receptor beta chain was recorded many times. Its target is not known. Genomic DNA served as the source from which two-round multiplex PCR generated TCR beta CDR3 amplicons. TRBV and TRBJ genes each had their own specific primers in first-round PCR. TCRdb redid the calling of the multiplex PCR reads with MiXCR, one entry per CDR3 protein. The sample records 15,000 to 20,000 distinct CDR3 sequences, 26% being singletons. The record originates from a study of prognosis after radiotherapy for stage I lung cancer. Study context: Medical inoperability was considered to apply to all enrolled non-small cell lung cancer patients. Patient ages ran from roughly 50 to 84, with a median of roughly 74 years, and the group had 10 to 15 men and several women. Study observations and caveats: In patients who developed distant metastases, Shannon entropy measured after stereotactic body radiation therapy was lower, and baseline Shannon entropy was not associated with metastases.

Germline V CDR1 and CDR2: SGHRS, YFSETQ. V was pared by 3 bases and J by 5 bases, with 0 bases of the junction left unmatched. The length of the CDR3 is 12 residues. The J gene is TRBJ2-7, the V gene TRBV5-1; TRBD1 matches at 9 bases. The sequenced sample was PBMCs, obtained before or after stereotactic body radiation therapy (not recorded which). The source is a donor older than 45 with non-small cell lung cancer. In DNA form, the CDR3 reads TGCGCCAGCAGCTGGGACAGGGACGAGCAGTACTTC. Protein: CASSWDRDEQYF.